These T cell receptor beta chains were read from a single sample in a study of T-cell memory formation after mild COVID-19. In TCRdb, the 5' RACE reads were re-called with MiXCR into one record per CDR3 protein. The sample has about 57,000 distinct CDR3 sequences; 9.5% to 15% are singletons. The sample taken for sequencing was PBMCs or a T cell subset sorted from them (not recorded which). These receptors all stem from a man between 18 and 29 years old who had mild COVID-19 (a few samples of this study predate the infection). Cell type and time point are not known. The CDR3 runs from the conserved cysteine through the conserved F or W. D genes are given only for firm matches. Clone size is given for some rows only: seen once, a few or many times, or a class if the clone is expanded.

J,V,size,D,length,CDR3,DNA
TRBJ2-5,TRBV12-3/TRBV12-4,.,.,15,CASSLVVEGTKTQYF,TGTGCCAGCAGTTTAGTGGTGGAGGGAACAAAGACCCAGTACTTC
TRBJ2-1,TRBV6-5,.,.,13,CASSYSTDNEQFF,TGTGCCAGCAGTTACTCGACAGACAATGAGCAGTTCTTC
TRBJ2-3,TRBV20-1,.,TRBD1,14,CSAKQGFGTDTQYF,TGCAGTGCTAAACAGGGGTTCGGCACAGATACGCAGTATTTT
TRBJ2-2,TRBV5-1,few,.,13,CASSFVRGGELFF,TGCGCCAGCAGCTTCGTTCGGGGCGGGGAGCTGTTTTTT
TRBJ2-3,TRBV5-1,many,.,14,CASSHSNSADTQYF,TGCGCCAGCAGCCATAGTAATTCTGCAGATACGCAGTATTTT
TRBJ2-3,TRBV7-2,few,.,14,CASSFRASTDTQYF,TGTGCCAGCAGCTTCAGGGCCTCCACAGATACGCAGTATTTT
TRBJ1-2,TRBV12-3/TRBV12-4,many,.,13,CASSQTLNYGYTF,TGTGCCAGCAGTCAGACACTTAACTATGGCTACACCTTC
TRBJ2-3,TRBV5-1,.,TRBD2,14,CASRSGTSLDTQYF,TGCGCCAGCAGATCGGGGACTAGTTTGGATACGCAGTATTTT
TRBJ1-2,TRBV7-3,.,.,14,CASSLAGVHYGYTF,TGTGCCAGCAGCTTAGCAGGGGTTCACTATGGCTACACCTTC
TRBJ2-6,TRBV30,many,.,14,CAWGLTGGANVLTF,TGTGCCTGGGGGCTTACCGGGGGGGCCAACGTCCTGACTTTC
TRBJ2-1,TRBV15,many,.,16,CATSSGTSGSYNEQFF,TGTGCCACCAGCAGCGGGACCTCCGGCTCCTACAATGAGCAGTTCTTC
TRBJ2-5,TRBV6-5,few,.,13,CASSYSTLETQYF,TGTGCCAGCAGTTACTCGACTCTAGAGACCCAGTACTTC
TRBJ2-3,TRBV29-1,.,TRBD2,13,CSVETSSADTQYF,TGCAGCGTTGAGACTAGCTCGGCGGATACGCAGTATTTT
TRBJ1-2,TRBV7-2,many,.,16,CASSLVAGGQVLGYTF,TGTGCCAGCAGCTTAGTGGCTGGGGGGCAAGTACTCGGCTACACCTTC
TRBJ1-1,TRBV9,few,.,15,CASSVDGGRGTEAFF,TGTGCCAGCAGCGTAGATGGAGGCAGGGGAACTGAAGCTTTCTTT
TRBJ1-1,TRBV7-8,.,TRBD1,14,CASSLDRGWTEAFF,TGTGCCAGCAGCTTAGACAGGGGGTGGACTGAAGCTTTCTTT
TRBJ2-1,TRBV18,few,TRBD1,16,CASSPPGQGLNNEQFF,TGTGCCAGCTCACCCCCGGGACAGGGGCTAAACAATGAGCAGTTCTTC
TRBJ1-2,TRBV20-1,few,.,13,CSAGPGYSYGYTF,TGCAGTGCCGGCCCAGGCTATAGCTATGGCTACACCTTC